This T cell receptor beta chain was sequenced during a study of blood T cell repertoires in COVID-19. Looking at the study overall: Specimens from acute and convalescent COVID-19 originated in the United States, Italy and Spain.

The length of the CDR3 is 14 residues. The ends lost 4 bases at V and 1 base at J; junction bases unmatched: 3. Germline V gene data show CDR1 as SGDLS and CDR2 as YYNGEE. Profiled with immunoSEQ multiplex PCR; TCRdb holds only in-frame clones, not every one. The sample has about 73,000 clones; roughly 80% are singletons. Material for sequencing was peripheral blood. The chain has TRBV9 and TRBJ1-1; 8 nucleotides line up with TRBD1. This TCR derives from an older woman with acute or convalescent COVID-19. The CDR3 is CASSPTGGNTEAFF. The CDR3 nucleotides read TGTGCCAGCAGCCCAACAGGGGGGAACACTGAAGCTTTCTTT.